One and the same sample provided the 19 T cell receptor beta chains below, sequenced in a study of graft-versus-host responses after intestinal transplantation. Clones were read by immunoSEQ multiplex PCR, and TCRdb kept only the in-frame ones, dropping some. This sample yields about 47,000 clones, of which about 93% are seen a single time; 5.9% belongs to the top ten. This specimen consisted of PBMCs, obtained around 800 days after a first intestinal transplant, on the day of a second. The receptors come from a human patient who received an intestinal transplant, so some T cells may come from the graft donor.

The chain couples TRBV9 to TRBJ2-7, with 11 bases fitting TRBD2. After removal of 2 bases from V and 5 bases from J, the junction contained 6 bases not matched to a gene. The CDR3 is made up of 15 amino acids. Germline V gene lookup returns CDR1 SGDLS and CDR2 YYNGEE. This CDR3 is CASSVSGRAHHEQYF. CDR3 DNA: TGTGCCAGCAGCGTTAGCGGGAGGGCCCATCACGAGCAGTACTTC.

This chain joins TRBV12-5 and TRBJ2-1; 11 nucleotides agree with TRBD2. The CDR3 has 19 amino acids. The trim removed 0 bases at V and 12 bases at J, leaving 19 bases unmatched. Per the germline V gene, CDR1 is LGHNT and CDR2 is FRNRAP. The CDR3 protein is CASGLVPSPSGRQFWSQFF. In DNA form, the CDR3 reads TGTGCTAGTGGTTTGGTACCATCCCCTAGCGGGAGGCAATTCTGGTCGCAGTTCTTC.

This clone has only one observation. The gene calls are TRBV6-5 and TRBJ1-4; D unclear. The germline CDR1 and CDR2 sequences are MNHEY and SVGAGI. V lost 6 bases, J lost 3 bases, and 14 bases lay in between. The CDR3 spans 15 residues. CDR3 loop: CASSPTDGPNEKLFF. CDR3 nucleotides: TGTGCCAGCAGCCCCACCGACGGACCTAATGAAAAACTGTTTTTT.

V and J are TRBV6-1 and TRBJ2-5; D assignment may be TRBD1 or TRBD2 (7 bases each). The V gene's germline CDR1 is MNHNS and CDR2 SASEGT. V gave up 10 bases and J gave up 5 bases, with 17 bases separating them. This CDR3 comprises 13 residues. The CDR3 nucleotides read TGTGCCAAAGGGGGAGGGGGCAGGGAGACCCAGTACTTC. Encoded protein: CAKGGGGRETQYF.

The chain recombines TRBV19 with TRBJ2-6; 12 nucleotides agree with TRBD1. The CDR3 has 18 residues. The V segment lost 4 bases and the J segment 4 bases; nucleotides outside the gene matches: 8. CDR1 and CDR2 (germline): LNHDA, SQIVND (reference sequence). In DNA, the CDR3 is TGTGCCAGTAGTACCCGGGGACAGGGGGCGTTCGGGGCCAACGTCCTGACTTTC. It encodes CASSTRGQGAFGANVLTF.

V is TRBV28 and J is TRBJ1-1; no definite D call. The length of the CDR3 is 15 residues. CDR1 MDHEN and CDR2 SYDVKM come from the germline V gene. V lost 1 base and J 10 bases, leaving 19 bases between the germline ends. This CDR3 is CASSLYPDRASGAFF. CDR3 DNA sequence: TGTGCCAGCAGTTTATATCCGGATAGGGCATCTGGAGCTTTCTTT.

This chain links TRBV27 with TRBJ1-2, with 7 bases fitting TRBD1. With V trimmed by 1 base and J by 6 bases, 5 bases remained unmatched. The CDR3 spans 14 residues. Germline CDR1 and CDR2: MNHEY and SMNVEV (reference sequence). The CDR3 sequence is CASSLFPGGNGYTF. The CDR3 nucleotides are TGTGCCAGCAGTTTATTTCCAGGGGGGAATGGCTACACCTTC.

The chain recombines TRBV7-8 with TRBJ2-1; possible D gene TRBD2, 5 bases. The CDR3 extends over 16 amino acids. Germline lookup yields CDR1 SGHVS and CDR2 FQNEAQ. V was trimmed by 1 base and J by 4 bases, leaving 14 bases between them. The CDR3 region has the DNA TGTGCCAGCAGCTTAGGCCAAGGACTGGCGTACAATGAGCAGTTCTTC. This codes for CASSLGQGLAYNEQFF. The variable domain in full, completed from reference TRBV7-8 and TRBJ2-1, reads GAGVSQSPRYKVAKRGQDVALRCDPISGHVSLFWYQQALGQGPEFLTYFQNEAQLDKSGLPSDRFFAERPEGSVSTLKIQRTQQEDSAVYLCASSLGQGLAYNEQFFGPGTRLTVL.

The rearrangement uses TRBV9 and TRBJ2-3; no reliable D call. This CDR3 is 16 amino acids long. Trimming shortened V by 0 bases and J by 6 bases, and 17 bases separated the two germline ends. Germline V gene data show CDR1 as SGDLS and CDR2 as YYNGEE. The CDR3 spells CASSVVSQVGSDTQYF. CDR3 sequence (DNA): TGTGCCAGCAGCGTAGTTTCCCAGGTGGGGTCCGATACGCAGTATTTT.

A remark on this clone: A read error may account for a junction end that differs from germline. CDR3 protein: CASSDPVGMNNGQFF. The CDR3 nucleotides are TGTGCCAGCAGCGATCCCGTAGGGATGAACAATGGGCAGTTCTTC. The genes are TRBV11-3 and TRBJ2-1; no reliable D call. The length of the CDR3 is 15 residues. Per the germline V gene, CDR1 is SGHNT and CDR2 is YENEEA.

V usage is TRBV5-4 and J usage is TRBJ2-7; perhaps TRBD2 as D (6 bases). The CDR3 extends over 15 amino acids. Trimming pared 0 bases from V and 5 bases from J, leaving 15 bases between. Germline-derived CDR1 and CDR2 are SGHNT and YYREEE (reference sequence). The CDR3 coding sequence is TGTGCCAGCAGCTTGGCCGGTCGGGAGTTGGACGAGCAGTACTTC. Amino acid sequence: CASSLAGRELDEQYF. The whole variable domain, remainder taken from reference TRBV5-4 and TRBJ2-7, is ETGVTQSPTHLIKTRGQQVTLRCSSQSGHNTVSWYQQALGQGPQFIFQYYREEENGRGNFPPRFSGLQFPNYSSELNVNALELDDSALYLCASSLAGRELDEQYFGPGTRLTVT.

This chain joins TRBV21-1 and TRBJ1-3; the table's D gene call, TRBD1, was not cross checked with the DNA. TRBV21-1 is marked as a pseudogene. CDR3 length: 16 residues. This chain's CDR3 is CASSTRQIGTGNTIYF. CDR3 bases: TGTGCCAGCAGCACACGACAAATCGGAACTGGAAACACCATATATTTT.

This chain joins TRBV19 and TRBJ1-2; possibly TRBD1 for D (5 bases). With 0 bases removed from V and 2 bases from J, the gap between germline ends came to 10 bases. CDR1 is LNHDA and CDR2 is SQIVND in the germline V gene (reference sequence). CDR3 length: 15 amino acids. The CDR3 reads CASSIDLAGNYGYTF. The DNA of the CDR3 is TGTGCCAGTAGTATAGATCTCGCAGGGAACTATGGCTACACCTTC.

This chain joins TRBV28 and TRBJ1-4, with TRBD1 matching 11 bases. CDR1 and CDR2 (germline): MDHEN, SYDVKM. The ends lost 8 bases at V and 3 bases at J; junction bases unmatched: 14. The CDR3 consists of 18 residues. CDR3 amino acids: CASGGQGANFISNEKLFF. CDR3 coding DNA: TGTGCCAGCGGAGGACAGGGGGCGAATTTCATATCTAATGAAAAACTGTTTTTT.

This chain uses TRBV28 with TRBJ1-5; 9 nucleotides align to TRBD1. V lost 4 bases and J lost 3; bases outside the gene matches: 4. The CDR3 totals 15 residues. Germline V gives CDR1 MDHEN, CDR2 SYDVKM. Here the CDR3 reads CASSWDRDLNQPQHF. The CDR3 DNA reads TGTGCCAGCAGTTGGGACAGGGATCTCAATCAGCCCCAGCATTTT.

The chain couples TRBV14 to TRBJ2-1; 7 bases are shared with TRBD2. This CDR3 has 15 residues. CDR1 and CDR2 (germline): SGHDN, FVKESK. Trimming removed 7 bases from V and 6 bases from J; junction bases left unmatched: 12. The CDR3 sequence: CASTLGLAVTNEQFF. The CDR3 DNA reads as TGTGCCAGCACCCTGGGGCTAGCGGTCACCAATGAGCAGTTCTTC. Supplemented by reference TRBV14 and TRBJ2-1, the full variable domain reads EAGVTQFPSHSVIEKGQTVTLRCDPISGHDNLYWYRRVMGKEIKFLLHFVKESKQDESGMPNNRFLAERTGGTYSTLKVQPAELEDSGVYFCASTLGLAVTNEQFFGPGTRLTVL.

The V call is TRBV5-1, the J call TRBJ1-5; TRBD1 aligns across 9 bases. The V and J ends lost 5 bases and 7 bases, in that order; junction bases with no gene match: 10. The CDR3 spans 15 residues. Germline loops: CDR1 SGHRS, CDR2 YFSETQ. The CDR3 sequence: CASSTGTGRGQPQHF. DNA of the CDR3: TGCGCCAGCAGTACCGGGACAGGGCGTGGACAGCCCCAGCATTTT.

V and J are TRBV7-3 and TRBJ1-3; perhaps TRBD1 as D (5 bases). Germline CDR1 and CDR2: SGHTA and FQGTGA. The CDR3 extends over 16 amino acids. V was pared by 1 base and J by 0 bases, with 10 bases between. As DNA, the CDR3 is TGTGCCAGCAGCTTAAATGGTGGGGGCTCTGGAAACACCATATATTTT. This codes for CASSLNGGGSGNTIYF.

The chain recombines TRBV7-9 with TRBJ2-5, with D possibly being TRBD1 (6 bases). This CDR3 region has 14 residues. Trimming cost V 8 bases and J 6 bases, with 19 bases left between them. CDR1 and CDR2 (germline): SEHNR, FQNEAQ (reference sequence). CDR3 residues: CASSGGVALKTQYF. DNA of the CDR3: TGTGCCAGCTCTGGGGGCGTAGCCCTTAAGACCCAGTACTTC.